The present TCR beta chain was sequenced within a study of read filtering for tumor transcriptome and immune sequencing. From 300 to 400 ng of RNA, a library with molecular barcoded alpha/delta and beta/gamma adaptors was made. TCRdb re-called the reads through MiXCR, storing one row per CDR3 protein. The table includes some 130,000 distinct CDR3 sequences, roughly 13% detected once. This clonotype has at least ten counts. The antigen remains undetermined. Study-wide points: The sorted CD138-negative fraction was a mixed bone marrow immune population, not purified T cells. Dropping single-read clonotypes raised IR-seq and RNA-seq shared-clonotype correlation.

Deletions cut 5 bases from V and 1 base from J, with 11 bases between. This CDR3 spans 15 amino acids. Germline CDR1 and CDR2: MDHEN and SYDVKM. The genes are TRBV28 and TRBJ1-4, with D perhaps matching TRBD1 (6 bases). The clonotype was recovered from a donor aged 40 or over with multiple myeloma. Sequences were obtained from a population of CD138-negative cells sorted from bone marrow. The DNA of the CDR3 is TGTGCCAGCAGTGACAGGACAGTAACTAATGAAAAACTGTTTTTT. The encoded protein is CASSDRTVTNEKLFF.